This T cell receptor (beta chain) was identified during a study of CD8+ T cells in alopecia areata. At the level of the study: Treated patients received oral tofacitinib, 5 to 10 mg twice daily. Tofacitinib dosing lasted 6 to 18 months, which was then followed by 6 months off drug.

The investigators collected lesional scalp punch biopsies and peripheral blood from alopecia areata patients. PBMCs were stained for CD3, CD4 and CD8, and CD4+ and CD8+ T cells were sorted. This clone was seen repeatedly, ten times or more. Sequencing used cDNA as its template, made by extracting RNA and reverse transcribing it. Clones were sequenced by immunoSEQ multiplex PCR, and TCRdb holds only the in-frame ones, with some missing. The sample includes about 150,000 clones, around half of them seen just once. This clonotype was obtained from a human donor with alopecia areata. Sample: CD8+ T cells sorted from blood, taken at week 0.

The CDR3, as DNA: TGTGCCAGCAGCGACGGACAGGGACCTCAGCCCCAGCATTTT. Its translation is CASSDGQGPQPQHF. V gene TRBV6-6 combines with J gene TRBJ1-5; the match to TRBD1 covers 8 bases. This CDR3 has 14 residues. CDR1 MNHNY and CDR2 SVGAGI come from the germline V gene (reference sequence). V gave up 6 bases and J gave up 6 bases; unmatched junction bases: 7.